The clone carrying this T cell receptor beta chain was detected a few times. Germline lookup yields CDR1 SQVTM and CDR2 ANQGSEA. The CDR3 has 13 amino acids. Trimming removed 4 bases from V and 3 bases from J, with 12 bases in between. This sample was included in a study of CD8+ T cells in alopecia areata. cDNA reverse transcribed from extracted RNA served as the sequencing template. Repertoires were generated with immunoSEQ multiplex PCR, while TCRdb's copy carries only in-frame clones and drops some. The table includes some 110,000 clones, around 61% detected once. The sample taken for sequencing was CD4+ T cells sorted from blood. The sequence came from a human donor in good health. The gene calls are TRBV29-1 and TRBJ1-1; tentative D call: TRBD1 (5 bases). The DNA for the CDR3 is TGCAGCGTTGTTGACAGTTTATACACTGAAGCTTTCTTT. This translates into CSVVDSLYTEAFF. The full variable domain, in which reference TRBV29-1 and TRBJ1-1 provide the parts outside the CDR3, is SAVISQKPSRDICQRGTSLTIQCQVDSQVTMMFWYRQQPGQSLTLIATANQGSEATYESGFVIDKFPISRPNLTFSTLTVSNMSPEDSSIYLCSVVDSLYTEAFFGQGTRLTVV.